Listed here are 21 T cell receptor beta chains from one sample, sequenced in a study of T cell repertoires in cytomegalovirus infection. TCRdb processed the reads anew with MiXCR; each CDR3 protein has one entry. The profile covers approximately 350,000 distinct CDR3 sequences, with about 34% appearing a single time and about 13% taken by the ten largest. Antigens for these TCRs are unknown. The sample consisted of cultured PBMCs, taken from culture after CMV antigen stimulation. All receptors come from a human donor in good health (CMV status not recorded). Some clones in this sample may be carry-over from other donors' samples.

This clonotype came up a few times. The rearrangement links TRBV20-1 to TRBJ1-6; D is undetermined. The CDR3 length is 16 residues. The V and J ends lost 0 bases and 5 bases respectively, with 14 bases between them. Germline CDR1 reads DFQATT; CDR2 reads SNEGSKA (reference sequence). The CDR3 loop is CSARDPGRADNSPLHF. For the CDR3, the DNA is TGCAGTGCTAGAGATCCCGGGAGGGCAGATAATTCACCCCTCCACTTT.

As regards this clonotype: One end of the junction varies from germline; a read error may be responsible. The chain joins TRBV7-6 to TRBJ2-1; 7 positions match TRBD1. There are 13 residues in the CDR3. Germline V gene data show CDR1 as SGHVS and CDR2 as FNYEAQ. CDR3 in DNA: TGTGCTAGCAGCTGGATACAGGGGAGTGAGCAGTTCTTC. Its translation: CASSWIQGSEQFF.

V gene TRBV2 combines with J gene TRBJ2-1; 9 bases are shared with TRBD2. V lost 7 bases, J lost 10 bases, and 11 bases stayed unmatched. The CDR3 consists of 14 residues. Germline CDR1 SNHLY, CDR2 FYNNEI. CDR3 region: CASKELAGDREQFF. CDR3 bases: TGTGCCAGCAAAGAACTAGCGGGCGACAGGGAGCAGTTCTTC.

A few counts support this clonotype. The genes are TRBV14 and TRBJ2-1; 7 nucleotides agree with TRBD1. Germline CDR1 SGHDN, CDR2 FVKESK. V lost 4 bases, J lost 0 bases, and 3 bases stayed unmatched. The CDR3 has 15 amino acids. CDR3 amino acids: CASSPYRGSYNEQFF. CDR3 nucleotides: TGTGCCAGCAGCCCTTACAGGGGCTCCTACAATGAGCAGTTCTTC.

This clonotype was seen only a few times. This chain joins TRBV19 and TRBJ1-5; D is ambiguous. Germline V gives CDR1 LNHDA, CDR2 SQIVND (reference sequence). The CDR3 is made up of 14 amino acids. V was pared by 3 bases and J by 3 bases, with 9 bases between. The CDR3 sequence is CASSIGRHNQPQHF. For the CDR3, the DNA is TGTGCCAGTAGTATTGGTCGGCACAATCAGCCCCAGCATTTT.

The chain carries TRBV6-2 or TRBV6-3 and TRBJ1-1, with D unresolved. V gave up 5 bases and J gave up 6 bases, with 16 bases separating them. The CDR3 length is 14 residues. Germline V gene lookup returns CDR1 MNHEY and CDR2 SVGEGT. CDR3 nucleotide sequence: TGTGCCAGCAGTCGATCAGCGGGCAGTGCTGAAGCTTTCTTT. This encodes CASSRSAGSAEAFF.

The rearrangement joins TRBV7-2 to TRBJ1-5; 7 positions agree with TRBD1. CDR3 length: 18 residues. The V gene end was trimmed by 3 bases and the J gene end by 4 bases; junction bases not matched to a gene: 15. Germline V CDR1 and CDR2: SGHTA, FQGNSA. The CDR3 loop reads CASSLSLQGLSWNQPQHF. CDR3 coding DNA: TGTGCCAGCAGCTTGTCCCTACAGGGGCTTTCATGGAATCAGCCCCAGCATTTT.

The V call is TRBV3-1, the J call TRBJ1-1; D unresolved. The germline CDR1 and CDR2 sequences are LGHDT and YNNKEL (reference sequence). V lost 3 bases and J 0 bases, leaving 5 bases between the germline ends. CDR3 size: 13 residues. CDR3 coding DNA: TGTGCCAGCAGCCAGAGGGTGAACACTGAAGCTTTCTTT. Its protein product is CASSQRVNTEAFF.

This clonotype has more than one count but fewer than ten. The chain recombines TRBV20-1 with TRBJ2-5; 12 bases align to TRBD2. The J segment lost 2 bases and the V segment lost 6 bases, leaving 7 bases of the junction unmatched. Germline CDR1 reads DFQATT; CDR2 reads SNEGSKA (reference sequence). CDR3 length equals 15 residues. The CDR3 loop reads CSAETGLAGQETQYF. CDR3 bases: TGCAGTGCCGAAACTGGACTAGCGGGGCAAGAGACCCAGTACTTC.

V and J are TRBV25-1 and TRBJ2-3; 7 nucleotides line up with TRBD1. In germline, CDR1 is MGHDK, CDR2 SYGVNS. Unmatched junction bases numbered 7, after V lost 6 bases and J lost 13 bases. CDR3 size: 11 residues. The DNA of the CDR3 is TGTGCCAGCAGCCAGGGGGACGAGAAGTATTTT. Translated, it gives CASSQGDEKYF.

The rearrangement uses TRBV9 and TRBJ1-2, with a weak D call TRBD1 (6 bases). Germline CDR1 and CDR2: SGDLS and YYNGEE. Trimming removed 4 bases at V and 3 bases at J, with 13 bases between. This CDR3 has 14 residues. The CDR3 sequence is CASSRRTAYYGYTF. In DNA form, the CDR3 reads TGTGCCAGCAGCCGACGGACAGCCTACTATGGCTACACCTTC.

The sample holds one count of this clonotype. The gene calls are TRBV6-2 or TRBV6-3 and TRBJ2-2, with D possibly being TRBD1 (5 bases). CDR3 length equals 15 residues. Germline V gene sequence: CDR1 MNHEY, CDR2 SVGEGT. Trimming cost V 8 bases and J 5 bases, with 18 bases left between them. The DNA of the CDR3 is TGTGCCAGCTCTTACAGGCTGCTGCTGACCGGGGAGCTGTTTTTT. It is translated as CASSYRLLLTGELFF.

This clonotype has only a few counts. This chain connects TRBV6-2 or TRBV6-3 to TRBJ2-1, with 7 bases aligning to TRBD2. Per the germline V gene, CDR1 is MNHEY and CDR2 is SVGEGT. CDR3 length: 16 residues. The V gene end was trimmed by 1 base and the J gene end by 10 bases; junction bases not matched to a gene: 13. CDR3 coding DNA: TGTGCCAGCAGTTACTGGGGCGGGAGAGGGCGAGACGAGCAGTTCTTC. This codes for CASSYWGGRGRDEQFF.

The rearrangement links TRBV6-1 to TRBJ2-7, with TRBD2 matching 9 bases. J gave up 4 bases and V 5 bases, and 9 bases lay outside the gene matches. The germline CDR1 and CDR2 sequences are MNHNS and SASEGT. The CDR3 covers 15 residues. CDR3 residues: CASSPHIAGAYEQYF. DNA for the CDR3: TGTGCCAGCAGTCCCCATATAGCGGGAGCTTACGAGCAGTACTTC.

The rearrangement joins TRBV12-3 or TRBV12-4 to TRBJ2-7; weak D call: TRBD2 (5 bases). The CDR3 is 14 residues long. Trimming removed 6 bases from V and 2 bases from J, with 14 bases in between. CDR3 amino acids: CASSLKRGAYEQYF. In DNA form, the CDR3 reads TGTGCCAGCAGCCTGAAACGGGGAGCCTACGAGCAGTACTTC.

The chain uses TRBV12-3 or TRBV12-4 and TRBJ2-2; 7 bases match TRBD2. This CDR3 has 16 residues. With 10 bases clipped from V and 0 bases from J, the junction kept 11 bases outside the gene matches. The CDR3 nucleotides read TGTGCCACGCGCGGCCGTAGCGGGTCGAACACCGGGGAGCTGTTTTTT. This sequence encodes CATRGRSGSNTGELFF.

The V gene is TRBV7-8, the J gene TRBJ2-1, with 7 bases fitting TRBD2. There are 18 residues in the CDR3. The ends lost 2 bases at V and 3 bases at J; junction bases unmatched: 13. Germline V gene sequence: CDR1 SGHVS, CDR2 FQNEAQ. The CDR3 region has the DNA TGTGCCAGCAGCTTAAGCAACAAGCGGGGAAAGAACTACAATGAGCAGTTCTTC. Translating it yields CASSLSNKRGKNYNEQFF.

The sample holds a few counts of this clonotype. The CDR3 spells CASSPAGLEQYF. The CDR3 DNA follows: TGTGCCAGCAGCCCGGCAGGTCTCGAGCAGTACTTC. The rearrangement uses TRBV12-3 or TRBV12-4 and TRBJ2-7; no reliable D call. V lost 6 bases and J 6 bases, leaving 12 bases between the germline ends. This CDR3 is built from 12 residues.

This chain joins TRBV24-1 and TRBJ2-7; 7 nucleotides line up with TRBD1. The CDR3 is 14 residues long. With 6 bases clipped from V and 7 bases from J, the junction kept 11 bases outside the gene matches. Germline assignment: CDR1 KGHDR and CDR2 SFDVKD. Here the CDR3 DNA reads TGTGCCACCAGTTCCCCGGCCAGGGGGTGGGAGCAGTACTTC. Translated: CATSSPARGWEQYF.

V and J are TRBV28 and TRBJ1-2; TRBD1 agrees at 9 bases. V shed 5 bases, J shed 4 bases, and the junction held 8 bases outside the gene matches. Germline CDR1 and CDR2: MDHEN and SYDVKM. This CDR3 has 15 amino acids. CDR3 bases: TGTGCCAGCAGTGGGCGGACAGGGGAGGGCTATGGCTACACCTTC. This sequence encodes CASSGRTGEGYGYTF.

CDR3 sequence: CASRVDTEAFF. CDR3 nucleotides: TGCGCCAGTCGAGTCGACACTGAAGCTTTCTTT. V and J are TRBV5-1 and TRBJ1-1; D remains unclear. The CDR3 has 11 amino acids. V was shortened by 8 bases and J by 3 bases, with 8 bases between the two germline ends. The germline gives CDR1 SGHRS, CDR2 YFSETQ.